Presented here are 29 T cell receptor beta chains from one specimen sequenced in a study of response to subunit inactivated influenza vaccine. TCRdb called the RT-PCR reads again in MiXCR, with one record for every CDR3 protein. Of about 540,000 distinct CDR3 sequences listed, roughly 25% are singletons. The same specimen was also included in a second study, on T cells expressing NK-cell markers. As that study records: 5'RACE template switching with UMIs produced the TCR beta cDNA.

The starting material was CD4+ T cells sorted from PBMCs, obtained about 13 days after vaccination. Receptors were obtained from a man aged 50 to 60 who received an inactivated influenza vaccine.

The DNA of the CDR3 is TGTGCCAGCAGAAGAACCGGGACTAGCGGGAGGATGAGCACCGGGGAGCTGTTTTTT. Its translation: CASRRTGTSGRMSTGELFF. The chain joins TRBV6-1 to TRBJ2-2; TRBD2 aligns across 15 bases. Per germline, CDR1 MNHNS and CDR2 SASEGT. This CDR3 is built from 19 residues. J lost 4 bases, V lost 6 bases, and 12 bases had no gene match.

There are a few counts of this clonotype. The genes are TRBV11-2 and TRBJ2-3; possibly TRBD2 for D (6 bases). V lost 5 bases and J lost 1, with 13 bases in between. The CDR3 spans 15 residues. The germline V gene encodes CDR1 SGHAT and CDR2 FQNNGV. In DNA, the CDR3 is TGTGCCAGCAGCCCTTGGGGCGGGGGCACAGATACGCAGTATTTT. This codes for CASSPWGGGTDTQYF.

This clonotype was seen many times. The conserved phenylalanine or tryptophan is not found at the CDR3 terminus, so this likely reflects a read error. Because the CDR3's place on the DNA is in doubt, the DNA is left out and the CDR3 is given as listed by TCRdb. This rearrangement joins TRBV29-1 to TRBJ2-4; the table's D call TRBD2 went unverified against the DNA. The CDR3 contains 8 residues when both ends are counted. Germline V gene lookup returns CDR1 SQVTM and CDR2 ANQGSEA. CDR3 sequence reads: CSVGRGRI.

There are a few counts of this clonotype. The V gene is TRBV5-6, the J gene TRBJ2-1, with D uncertain. The CDR3 runs 13 residues. Trimming stripped 1 base from V and 10 bases from J, with 12 bases between. Germline V CDR1 and CDR2: SGHDT, YYEEEE. CDR3 in DNA: TGTGCCAGCAGCTTGTTTGGCGATGTGGAGCAGTTCTTC. It translates to CASSLFGDVEQFF.

J is TRBJ2-7 and V is TRBV2, with D perhaps assigned TRBD1 or TRBD2 (5 bases each). The CDR3 totals 15 residues. The V end lost 3 bases, the J end lost 5 bases, and 17 bases lay between the germline ends. Looked up from germline, CDR1 is SNHLY and CDR2 is FYNNEI. The CDR3 coding sequence is TGTGCCAGCAGTGATCGGGGCCCTAAGGGTCACGAGCAGTACTTC. Translating it yields CASSDRGPKGHEQYF. Variable domain in full (rest from reference TRBV2 and TRBJ2-7): EPEVTQTPSHQVTQMGQEVILRCVPISNHLYFYWYRQILGQKVEFLVSFYNNEISEKSEIFDDQFSVERPDGSNFTLKIRSTKLEDSAMYFCASSDRGPKGHEQYFGPGTRLTVT.

This clonotype showed up just a few times. The chain combines TRBV6-1 with TRBJ2-5; the match to TRBD2 covers 7 bases. The CDR3 is 14 amino acids. J gave up 1 base and V 6 bases, and 5 bases lay outside the gene matches. Germline V gene lookup returns CDR1 MNHNS and CDR2 SASEGT. CDR3 sequence (DNA): TGTGCCAGCAGCAGAGCGGGGATCCAAGAGACCCAGTACTTC. Encoded protein: CASSRAGIQETQYF.

A few counts support this clonotype. The rearrangement joins TRBV19 to TRBJ2-7; TRBD1 might be the D (6 bases). In germline, CDR1 is LNHDA, CDR2 SQIVND (reference sequence). CDR3 length: 15 amino acids. Trimming removed 4 bases at V and 0 bases at J, with 13 bases between. The CDR3 sequence is CASSTAGQSSYEQYF. DNA of the CDR3: TGTGCCAGTAGTACCGCCGGACAGTCCTCCTACGAGCAGTACTTC.

The genes are TRBV7-2 and TRBJ1-1; 7 bases are a match to TRBD1. Germline CDR1 reads SGHTA; CDR2 reads FQGNSA. The CDR3 extends over 17 amino acids. Trimming removed 5 bases from V and 0 bases from J; junction bases left unmatched: 12. CDR3 sequence: CASSPRRTGFMNTEAFF. The CDR3 coding sequence is TGTGCCAGCAGCCCCCGGAGGACAGGCTTCATGAACACTGAAGCTTTCTTT.

V and J are TRBV11-2 and TRBJ2-1, with 8 bases matching TRBD1. Germline CDR1 SGHAT, CDR2 FQNNGV. The V and J ends lost 5 bases and 5 bases, in that order; junction bases with no gene match: 11. The CDR3 is 16 residues long. The chain's CDR3 is CASSRFVWDRHNEQFF. Written as DNA, the CDR3 is TGTGCCAGCAGCCGATTTGTATGGGACAGGCACAATGAGCAGTTCTTC.

In this sample, this clonotype turned up many times. The chain links TRBV9 to TRBJ2-5; D ambiguous. This CDR3 region has 14 residues. The germline V gene has CDR1 SGDLS and CDR2 YYNGEE. Trimming cost V 0 bases and J 1 base, with 7 bases left between them. CDR3 sequence (DNA): TGTGCCAGCAGCGTAGGACCGGGCCAAGAGACCCAGTACTTC. Amino acid sequence: CASSVGPGQETQYF.

The genes are TRBV7-6 and TRBJ2-3; 8 nucleotides match TRBD1. CDR1 is SGHVS, CDR2 FNYEAQ, per germline. CDR3 length: 16 residues. V dropped 6 bases and J dropped 4; count of bases not matched to a gene: 12. The CDR3 reads CASSHQGAEVSDTQYF. CDR3 coding DNA: TGTGCCAGCAGTCATCAGGGGGCTGAGGTCTCAGATACGCAGTATTTT.

In this sample, this clonotype turned up a few times. The chain is built from TRBV12-3 or TRBV12-4 and TRBJ2-5; D possibly corresponds to TRBD2 (5 bases). The germline V and J ends were trimmed by 5 bases and 3 bases, with 13 bases remaining between them. This CDR3 contains 14 residues. Here the CDR3 reads CASSRTVYEETQYF. CDR3 in DNA: TGTGCCAGCAGTAGGACTGTATACGAAGAGACCCAGTACTTC.

The CDR3 protein is CASSSRQGGLEAFF. CDR3 coding DNA: TGTGCCAGCAGCTCCAGACAGGGGGGGCTCGAAGCTTTCTTT. The chain combines TRBV7-8 with TRBJ1-1; 9 bases line up with TRBD1. CDR1 and CDR2 from the germline V gene are SGHVS and FQNEAQ. The V and J ends lost 4 bases and 8 bases, in that order; junction bases with no gene match: 8. CDR3 length: 14 residues.

The chain joins TRBV5-1 to TRBJ1-5, with 8 bases identical to TRBD1. The germline gives CDR1 SGHRS, CDR2 YFSETQ. The CDR3 extends over 15 amino acids. Germline trimming cut 4 bases from V and 5 bases from J; bases unmatched to any gene: 8. CDR3 DNA: TGCGCCAGCAGCCCCGGGACAGGCGGACATCAGCCCCAGCATTTT. Protein: CASSPGTGGHQPQHF.

The chain recombines TRBV5-1 with TRBJ2-6; TRBD1 might be the D (6 bases). Trimming took off 4 bases at V and 2 bases at J, with 19 bases between the two ends. CDR1 is SGHRS and CDR2 is YFSETQ in the germline V gene. This CDR3 contains 18 residues. CDR3 sequence: CASSDNKQGLAGANVLTF. DNA for the CDR3: TGCGCCAGCAGCGATAACAAACAGGGTCTGGCTGGGGCCAACGTCCTGACTTTC.

This sequence joins TRBV3-1 and TRBJ1-3; D is undetermined. V gave up 4 bases and J gave up 0 bases, with 10 bases separating them. The CDR3 runs to 15 residues. Germline CDR1 is LGHDT and CDR2 is YNNKEL (reference sequence). CDR3 nucleotide sequence: TGTGCCAGCAGCCCACGGACGGTCTCTGGAAACACCATATATTTT. Protein product: CASSPRTVSGNTIYF. Looking up the rest from reference TRBV3-1 and TRBJ1-3 gives the full variable domain: DTAVSQTPKYLVTQMGNDKSIKCEQNLGHDTMYWYKQDSKKFLKIMFSYNNKELIINETVPNRFSPKSPDKAHLNLHINSLELGDSAVYFCASSPRTVSGNTIYFGEGSWLTVV.

This clonotype was counted a few times. CDR3 DNA: TGCGCCAGCAGCCCGGAAGGTTGGGGTAAGAGTCCTGGCTACACCTTC. Its translation: CASSPEGWGKSPGYTF. This chain connects TRBV5-1 to TRBJ1-2; D unresolved. The CDR3 sequence is 16 residues long. Germline CDR1 and CDR2: SGHRS and YFSETQ. V was clipped by 4 bases and J by 7 bases, with 23 bases between them.

The genes are TRBV30 and TRBJ2-3; 7 bases are shared with TRBD2. Trimming removed 1 base from V and 4 bases from J; junction bases left unmatched: 8. Germline CDR1 GTSNPN, CDR2 SVGIG (reference sequence). The CDR3 loop spans 15 amino acids. This CDR3 is CAWSGASGPPDTQYF. CDR3 nucleotides: TGTGCCTGGAGTGGGGCTAGCGGTCCCCCAGATACGCAGTATTTT.

This clonotype has only a few counts. This chain links TRBV7-9 with TRBJ1-1; the D gene is possibly TRBD1 (5 bases). The CDR3 covers 16 residues. Germline values: CDR1 SEHNR, CDR2 FQNEAQ (reference sequence). The ends were cut back, 4 bases at V and 7 bases at J, with 22 bases in the middle. The CDR3 region has the DNA TGTGCCAGCAGCTCCGCCCAGGGTACTCTGAGCGGTGAAGCTTTCTTT. Residues: CASSSAQGTLSGEAFF. The full variable domain, in which reference TRBV7-9 and TRBJ1-1 provide the parts outside the CDR3, is DTGVSQNPRHKITKRGQNVTFRCDPISEHNRLYWYRQTLGQGPEFLTYFQNEAQLEKSRLLSDRFSAERPKGSFSTLEIQRTEQGDSAMYLCASSSAQGTLSGEAFFGQGTRLTVV.

This chain uses TRBV7-9 with TRBJ2-3; 8 positions match TRBD1. V dropped 5 bases and J dropped 0; count of bases not matched to a gene: 7. This CDR3 contains 16 residues. CDR1 and CDR2 from the germline V gene are SEHNR and FQNEAQ (reference sequence). The CDR3 bases are TGTGCCAGCAGCCGCGCAGGGGGCCATAGCACAGATACGCAGTATTTT. It codes for CASSRAGGHSTDTQYF.

This clonotype has ten or more counts. J is TRBJ2-1 and V is TRBV5-1; D might be TRBD2 (5 bases). CDR1 SGHRS and CDR2 YFSETQ come from the germline V gene. V was pared by 0 bases and J by 16 bases, with 17 bases between. CDR3 length: 13 amino acids. The CDR3 protein is CASSLEGVRAVFF. The CDR3 region has the DNA TGCGCCAGCAGCTTGGAGGGAGTCAGAGCAGTTTTCTTC.

This clonotype showed up many times. This chain joins TRBV7-2 and TRBJ2-7; 10 nucleotides agree with TRBD2. CDR1 is SGHTA and CDR2 is FQGNSA in the germline V gene. Germline trimming cut 2 bases from V and 0 bases from J; bases unmatched to any gene: 4. The CDR3 is 16 residues long. The CDR3 is CASSLMSSGSSYEQYF. In DNA, the CDR3 is TGTGCCAGCAGCTTAATGTCTAGCGGGAGCTCCTACGAGCAGTACTTC.

This chain connects TRBV29-1 to TRBJ2-5; TRBD2 aligns across 11 bases. The CDR3 consists of 12 residues. Per germline, CDR1 SQVTM and CDR2 ANQGSEA. Germline trimming cut 7 bases from V and 5 bases from J; bases unmatched to any gene: 3. The CDR3 coding sequence is TGCAGCGCTAGCGGGGGGTACGAGACCCAGTACTTC. Protein: CSASGGYETQYF. Combining the CDR3 with reference TRBV29-1 and TRBJ2-5 gives the whole variable domain SAVISQKPSRDICQRGTSLTIQCQVDSQVTMMFWYRQQPGQSLTLIATANQGSEATYESGFVIDKFPISRPNLTFSTLTVSNMSPEDSSIYLCSASGGYETQYFGPGTRLLVL.

In this sample, this clonotype turned up a few times. The chain uses TRBV2 and TRBJ1-4, with D possibly matching TRBD1 (5 bases). Germline lookup yields CDR1 SNHLY and CDR2 FYNNEI. The CDR3 is made up of 14 amino acids. Trimming took 3 bases from V and 8 from J, leaving 13 bases between them. The CDR3 reads CASSDRVSREKLFF. The CDR3 bases are TGTGCCAGCAGTGACAGGGTATCGAGAGAAAAACTGTTTTTT.

The chain carries TRBV30 and TRBJ2-1; 11 bases line up with TRBD2. The CDR3 runs 14 residues. Germline V gene data show CDR1 as GTSNPN and CDR2 as SVGIG (reference sequence). The V segment lost 4 bases and the J segment 2 bases; nucleotides outside the gene matches: 1. The CDR3 DNA sequence: TGTGCCTGGATGACTAGCGGGGCCTACAATGAGCAGTTCTTC. Its translation is CAWMTSGAYNEQFF.

This clonotype came up a few times. The V call is TRBV7-2, the J call TRBJ2-3; D gene uncertain. Deletions cut 7 bases from V and 4 bases from J, with 18 bases between. CDR1 SGHTA and CDR2 FQGNSA come from the germline V gene. The CDR3 covers 15 residues. CDR3 bases: TGTGCCAGCACCGTGGTACAAGGCGAGGCAGATACGCAGTATTTT. Protein product: CASTVVQGEADTQYF.

This chain joins TRBV6-1 and TRBJ1-6, with a weak D call TRBD1 (5 bases). Germline V lookup: CDR1 MNHNS, CDR2 SASEGT. The CDR3 runs 15 residues. V dropped 8 bases and J dropped 7 bases, with 18 bases sitting between them. DNA for the CDR3: TGTGCCAGCGGGCCGGCGGGGGGTTGGAATTCACCCCTCCACTTT. Translating gives CASGPAGGWNSPLHF.

This chain uses TRBV7-2 with TRBJ2-5; D remains unclear. Germline CDR1 reads SGHTA; CDR2 reads FQGNSA. The ends were cut back, 0 bases at V and 5 bases at J, with 10 bases in the middle. The CDR3 has 14 residues. The CDR3 DNA sequence: TGTGCCAGCAGCTTAGCGCTATGGCGTGAGACCCAGTACTTC. Translation: CASSLALWRETQYF.

This rearrangement joins TRBV20-1 to TRBJ2-1, with TRBD2 matching 8 bases. CDR1 DFQATT and CDR2 SNEGSKA come from the germline V gene (reference sequence). The CDR3 extends over 15 amino acids. With V trimmed by 6 bases and J by 3 bases, 10 bases remained unmatched. CDR3 nucleotides: TGCAGTGCCGCCCGGGGTAGCGGGAACTACAATGAGCAGTTCTTC. Translated, it gives CSAARGSGNYNEQFF.